There are a few counts of the clone carrying this TCR beta chain. What it binds is not known. CDR3 size: 15 residues. Germline loops: CDR1 LNHDA, CDR2 SQIVND (reference sequence). V gave up 0 bases and J gave up 0 bases, with 3 bases separating them. Survey level was the resolution at which the v3.0 immunoSEQ assay ran. Clones were sequenced by immunoSEQ multiplex PCR, and TCRdb holds only the in-frame ones, with some missing. The repertoire holds 20,000 or so clones, with approximately 80% as singletons. This record comes from a study of long-term antiretroviral therapy in people with HIV. Study at large: Some samples came about a decade before the 2015 immediate-ART recommendation, and these were the earliest. General study points: In samples taken after ART, diversity increased but remained below transplant donor control levels.

Every HIV-positive participant received treatment in the United States. The receptor was derived from a woman aged 18-29 years with HIV. The V and J genes are TRBV19 and TRBJ2-6; D remains ambiguous. The sample consisted of unsorted PBMCs, taken 0.6 years after starting antiretroviral therapy. In nucleotides, the CDR3 is TGTGCCAGTAGTATAGAGGACTCTGGGGCCAACGTCCTGACTTTC. Protein sequence: CASSIEDSGANVLTF. The variable domain in full, completed from reference TRBV19 and TRBJ2-6, reads DGGITQSPKYLFRKEGQNVTLSCEQNLNHDAMYWYRQDPGQGLRLIYYSQIVNDFQKGDIAEGYSVSREKKESFPLTVTSAQKNPTAFYLCASSIEDSGANVLTFGAGSRLTVL.